This is a list of T cell receptor beta chains from one sample in a study of T cells in Graves' hyperthyroidism and ophthalmopathy. Via MiXCR, TCRdb re-called the multiplex PCR reads, giving one row per CDR3 protein. Here the sample spans approximately 520,000 distinct CDR3 sequences, 24% being singletons. What was sequenced was blood. The receptors were sampled from a woman in her 30s with Graves' ophthalmopathy. Each CDR3 is given with its conserved first and last residue. The order of the fields is V gene, clone size, D gene, J gene, CDR3 DNA, CDR3 protein. D genes are given only for firm matches. Size is omitted from some rows. Given values are once, few, many or a class for expanded clones.

TRBV24-1	many	.	TRBJ2-5	TGTGCCACCAGTGATTCGACAGGAGAAGAGACCCAGTACTTC	CATSDSTGEETQYF
TRBV6-5	many	.	TRBJ1-1	TGTGCCAGCAGTTATGGGGACCGAGACACTGAAGCTTTCTTT	CASSYGDRDTEAFF
TRBV19	many	.	TRBJ2-3	TGTGCCAGTCGTGGCGGAGATACGCAGTATTTT	CASRGGDTQYF
TRBV6-4	once	.	TRBJ1-5	TGTGCCAGCGGTAGGACAGAGACCGTTCAGCCCCAGCATTTT	CASGRTETVQPQHF
TRBV20-1	many	TRBD1	TRBJ1-1	TGCAGTGCTTCCAGGGGGCCCACTGAAGCTTTCTTT	CSASRGPTEAFF
TRBV7-8	few	TRBD2	TRBJ2-3	TGTGCCAGCAGCTCTAGGACTAGCGGCTCAGATACGCAGTATTTT	CASSSRTSGSDTQYF
TRBV12-3/TRBV12-4	many	.	TRBJ2-2	TGTGCCAGCAGTTTTCGATCCCAGTCGAACACCGGGGAGCTGTTTTTT	CASSFRSQSNTGELFF
TRBV12-3/TRBV12-4	many	.	TRBJ1-2	TGTGCCAGCAGTAGTCGCAGCCCCTATGGCTACACCTTC	CASSSRSPYGYTF
TRBV20-1	many	TRBD2	TRBJ2-5	TGCAGTGCTAGTCATCGTGAGGGACTAGTGCACGAGACCCAGTACTTC	CSASHREGLVHETQYF
TRBV12-3/TRBV12-4	few	.	TRBJ1-1	TGTGCCAGCAGGGGCCGGGGGAACACTGAAGCTTTCTTT	CASRGRGNTEAFF
TRBV28	many	TRBD1	TRBJ2-5	TGTGCCAGCAGCTCTCCATGGACAGGGAGCCACCAAGAGACCCAGTACTTC	CASSSPWTGSHQETQYF
TRBV6-1	many	.	TRBJ2-7	TGTGCCAGCTGTCGAAGCAGGGACTCCTACGAGCAGTACTTC	CASCRSRDSYEQYF
TRBV27	many	TRBD2	TRBJ2-7	TGTGCCAGCAGACCTAGGGATCTAGCGGGGAACTACGAGCAGTACTTC	CASRPRDLAGNYEQYF
TRBV20-1	many	.	TRBJ2-7	TGCAGTGCTAGAGGTGAGCTCTCCTACGAGCAGTACTTC	CSARGELSYEQYF
TRBV9	many	TRBD1	TRBJ1-3	TGTGCCAGCAGCGCCGTACAGGGGCTGGGAAACACCATATATTTT	CASSAVQGLGNTIYF
TRBV6-1	many	.	TRBJ1-3	TGTGCCAGCAGTGGACACAGGGAATTCTCTGGAAACACCATATATTTT	CASSGHREFSGNTIYF
TRBV19	many	TRBD1	TRBJ1-1	TGTGCCAGTAGTGTCCGGGACAGTTACACTGAAGCTTTCTTT	CASSVRDSYTEAFF
TRBV11-2	.	.	TRBJ2-5	TGTGCCAGCAGCTTCCGAGGCATTGGGGAGACCCAGTACTTC	CASSFRGIGETQYF
TRBV2	few	.	TRBJ2-2	TGTGCCAGCAGAGTTCATACCGGGGAGCTGTTTTTT	CASRVHTGELFF
TRBV6-1	few	.	TRBJ1-1	TGTGCCAGCAGTATCCAGGGCAAGAACACTGAAGCTTTCTTT	CASSIQGKNTEAFF
TRBV18	.	TRBD2	TRBJ2-5	TGTGCCAGCTCCGCTAGCGGGGCCCAAGAGACCCAGTACTTC	CASSASGAQETQYF
TRBV20-1	many	TRBD1	TRBJ2-5	TGCAGTGCAGACGGGACAGGGGGCTGGGAGACCCAGTACTTC	CSADGTGGWETQYF
TRBV15	many	.	TRBJ1-2	TGTGCCACCAGCGCCCAGGAGGAAAACTATGGCTACACCTTC	CATSAQEENYGYTF
TRBV7-2	few	.	TRBJ1-3	TGTGCCAGCAGCCAAGGACAGACAAACACCATATATTTT	CASSQGQTNTIYF
TRBV5-1	.	.	TRBJ2-7	TGCGCCAGCAGCTTGGAAGTCGCAGGGACTTCCGAGCAGTACTTC	CASSLEVAGTSEQYF
TRBV10-2	many	TRBD1	TRBJ2-5	TGCGCCAGCACCAATAGACAGGGGGTCGAGACCCAGTACTTC	CASTNRQGVETQYF
TRBV28	.	.	TRBJ1-2	TGTGCCAGCAGCTCACCTCAGGGGTCGGCCTATGGCTACACCTTC	CASSSPQGSAYGYTF
TRBV27	.	TRBD2	TRBJ2-5	TGTGCCAGCAGTTTAAGAGGACTAGCGGGGGAACAAGAGACCCAGTACTTC	CASSLRGLAGEQETQYF
TRBV24-1	many	TRBD1	TRBJ2-2	TGTGCCACCAGTGACACACTCAGGGGGCCCGGGGAGCTGTTTTTT	CATSDTLRGPGELFF
TRBV7-2	many	TRBD1	TRBJ2-7	TGTGCCAGCAAAGACCACGGGACAGTCGCTCCCTACGAGCAGTACTTC	CASKDHGTVAPYEQYF
TRBV24-1	many	.	TRBJ1-2	TGTGCCACCAGTGACCCAGACAGCTATGGCTACACCTTC	CATSDPDSYGYTF
TRBV12-3/TRBV12-4	many	.	TRBJ1-6	TGTGCCAGGACACCCCCAGCGGTACCCCTCCATTCACCCCTCCACTTT	CARTPPAVPLHSPLHF
TRBV3-1	few	TRBD2	TRBJ2-2	TGTGCCAGCAGCCAAGTCGGGGGGGCTATCGGGGAGCTGTTTTTT	CASSQVGGAIGELFF
TRBV12-3/TRBV12-4	.	.	TRBJ2-7	TGTGCCAGCAGTGATGCGGGCTACGAGCAGTACTTC	CASSDAGYEQYF
TRBV12-3/TRBV12-4	few	.	TRBJ1-2	TGTGCCAGCAGTCAGACGGCGGTTGGCTACACCTTC	CASSQTAVGYTF
TRBV6-1	many	TRBD1	TRBJ1-2	TGTGCCAGCAGAGAACAGGGGGCCGTTGGCTACACCTTC	CASREQGAVGYTF
TRBV30	many	.	TRBJ2-7	TGTGCCTGGAGTCTGTATGGCCTTACCTACGAGCAGTACTTC	CAWSLYGLTYEQYF
TRBV20-1	many	TRBD1	TRBJ1-1	TGCAGTGCTGGGCGACAGGGAGGCACTGAAGCTTTCTTT	CSAGRQGGTEAFF